This T cell receptor beta chain was sequenced during a study of control samples from healthy donors and cancer patients. Sequenced by immunoSEQ multiplex PCR; TCRdb stores in-frame clones only, minus some. The sample records about 30,000 clones, 90% to 95% being singletons. CDR3 length equals 13 residues. With V trimmed by 5 bases and J by 2 bases, 1 base remained unmatched. CDR1 is SNHLY and CDR2 is FYNNEI in the germline V gene. The sequencing input was PBMCs. The origin of this receptor is a man aged 50 to 60 with lung cancer. The V gene is TRBV2, the J gene TRBJ2-5, with TRBD1 matching over 8 bases. CDR3 residues: CASSRDRQETQYF. DNA of the CDR3: TGTGCCAGCAGTCGGGACAGGCAAGAGACCCAGTACTTC.